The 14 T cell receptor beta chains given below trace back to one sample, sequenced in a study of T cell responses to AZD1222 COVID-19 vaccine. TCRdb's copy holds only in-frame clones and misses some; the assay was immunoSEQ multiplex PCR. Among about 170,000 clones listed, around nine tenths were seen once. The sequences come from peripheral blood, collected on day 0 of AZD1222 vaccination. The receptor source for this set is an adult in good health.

CDR3 protein: CASSLEGVETILYEQYF. CDR3 coding DNA: TGTGCCAGCAGCTTAGAGGGAGTGGAGACTATCCTTTACGAGCAGTACTTC. V and J are TRBV7-9 and TRBJ2-7; weak D call: TRBD2 (5 bases). Trimming removed 1 base at V and 4 bases at J, with 20 bases between. The CDR3 has 17 residues. CDR1 and CDR2 from the germline V gene are SEHNR and FQNEAQ (reference sequence).

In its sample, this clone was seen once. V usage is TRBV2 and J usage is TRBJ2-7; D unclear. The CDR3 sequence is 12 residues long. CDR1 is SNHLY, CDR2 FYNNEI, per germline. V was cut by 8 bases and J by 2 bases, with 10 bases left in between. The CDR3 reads CASGLGAYEQYF. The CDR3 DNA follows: TGTGCCAGCGGCCTTGGGGCCTACGAGCAGTACTTC. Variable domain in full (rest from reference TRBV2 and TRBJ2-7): EPEVTQTPSHQVTQMGQEVILRCVPISNHLYFYWYRQILGQKVEFLVSFYNNEISEKSEIFDDQFSVERPDGSNFTLKIRSTKLEDSAMYFCASGLGAYEQYFGPGTRLTVT.

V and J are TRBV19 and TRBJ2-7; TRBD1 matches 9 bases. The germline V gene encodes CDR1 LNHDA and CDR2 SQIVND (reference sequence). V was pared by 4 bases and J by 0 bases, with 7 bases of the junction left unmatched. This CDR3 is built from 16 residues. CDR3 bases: TGTGCCAGTAGTACGTGGGGACAGGGATACTCCTACGAGCAGTACTTC. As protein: CASSTWGQGYSYEQYF.

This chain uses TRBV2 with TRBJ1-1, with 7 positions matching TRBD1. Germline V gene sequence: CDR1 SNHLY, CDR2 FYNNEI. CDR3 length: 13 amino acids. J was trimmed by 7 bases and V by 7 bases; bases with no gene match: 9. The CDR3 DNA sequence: TGTGCCAGCAAGATTACAGGGGTGGGTGAAGCTTTCTTT. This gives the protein CASKITGVGEAFF.

CDR3: CASSQGSVMNTEAFF. CDR3 bases: TGTGCCAGCAGCCAAGGTTCTGTCATGAACACTGAAGCTTTCTTT. The chain employs TRBV3-1 (or the pseudogene TRBV3-2) and TRBJ1-1; no reliable D call. Germline loops: CDR1 LGHDT, CDR2 YNNKEL (reference sequence). Trimming cost V 1 base and J 0 bases, with 9 bases left between them. The CDR3 has 15 residues.

The CDR3 here is CASSPGGLGPETQYF. CDR3 bases: TGTGCCAGCAGCCCTGGGGGCTTAGGCCCAGAGACCCAGTACTTC. The chain links TRBV5-5 to TRBJ2-5; the D gene is possibly TRBD1 (6 bases). The V gene lost 4 bases and the J gene lost 4 bases, with 17 bases spanning the gap. This CDR3 is 15 amino acids long. Germline V gene data show CDR1 as SGHKS and CDR2 as YYEKEE (reference sequence). Full variable domain (rest looked up from reference TRBV5-5 and TRBJ2-5): DAGVTQSPTHLIKTRGQQVTLRCSPISGHKSVSWYQQVLGQGPQFIFQYYEKEERGRGNFPDRFSARQFPNYSSELNVNALLLGDSALYLCASSPGGLGPETQYFGPGTRLLVL.

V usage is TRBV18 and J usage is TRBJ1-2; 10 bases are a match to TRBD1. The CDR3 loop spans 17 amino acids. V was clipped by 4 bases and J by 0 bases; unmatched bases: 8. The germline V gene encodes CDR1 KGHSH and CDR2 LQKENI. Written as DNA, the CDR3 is TGTGCCAGCTCACAAGGGACAGGGGCCCAGACTAACTATGGCTACACCTTC. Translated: CASSQGTGAQTNYGYTF.

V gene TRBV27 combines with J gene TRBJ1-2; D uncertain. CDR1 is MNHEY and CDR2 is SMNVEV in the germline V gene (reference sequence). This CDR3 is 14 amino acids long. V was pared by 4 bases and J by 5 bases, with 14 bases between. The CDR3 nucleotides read TGTGCCAGCAGTTCTACGGGGTTGAGGTATGGCTACACCTTC. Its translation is CASSSTGLRYGYTF.

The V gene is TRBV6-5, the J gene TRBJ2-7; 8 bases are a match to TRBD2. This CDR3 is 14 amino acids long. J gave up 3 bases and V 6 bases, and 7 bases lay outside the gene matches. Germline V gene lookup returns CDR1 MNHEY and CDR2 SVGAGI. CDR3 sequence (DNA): TGTGCCAGCAGCCCAAGCGGGAGCGGCTACGAGCAGTACTTC. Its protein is CASSPSGSGYEQYF.

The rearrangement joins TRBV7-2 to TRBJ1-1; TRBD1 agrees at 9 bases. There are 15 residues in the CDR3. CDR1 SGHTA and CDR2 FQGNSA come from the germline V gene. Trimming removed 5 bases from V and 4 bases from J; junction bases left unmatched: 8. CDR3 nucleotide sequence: TGTGCCAGCAGCACGGGACAGGGTTGGGTCACTGAAGCTTTCTTT. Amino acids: CASSTGQGWVTEAFF.

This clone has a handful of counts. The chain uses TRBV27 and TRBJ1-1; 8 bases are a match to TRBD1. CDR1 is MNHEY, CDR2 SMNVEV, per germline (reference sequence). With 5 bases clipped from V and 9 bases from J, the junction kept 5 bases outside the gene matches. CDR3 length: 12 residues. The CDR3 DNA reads TGTGCCAGCAGTCTCGGACAGGGCAAAGCTTTCTTT. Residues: CASSLGQGKAFF.

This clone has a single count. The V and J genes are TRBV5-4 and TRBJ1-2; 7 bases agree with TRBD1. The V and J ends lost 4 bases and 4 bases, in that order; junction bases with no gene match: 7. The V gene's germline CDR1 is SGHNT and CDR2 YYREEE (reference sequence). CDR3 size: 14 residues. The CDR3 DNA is TGTGCCAGCAGCCGCAGGGGGGGTAGCTATGGCTACACCTTC. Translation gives CASSRRGGSYGYTF.

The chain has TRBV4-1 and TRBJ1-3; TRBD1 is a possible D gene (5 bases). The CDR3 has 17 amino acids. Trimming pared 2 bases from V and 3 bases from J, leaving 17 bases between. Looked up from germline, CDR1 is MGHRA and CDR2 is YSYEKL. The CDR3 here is CASSQPGRRAVGNTIYF. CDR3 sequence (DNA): TGCGCCAGCAGCCAACCGGGGCGCAGGGCGGTTGGAAACACCATATATTTT.

This CDR3 reads CASSQVQGARQETQYF. CDR3 in DNA: TGTGCCAGCAGCCAAGTGCAGGGGGCGCGGCAAGAGACCCAGTACTTC. The V and J genes are TRBV4-2 and TRBJ2-5; 8 nucleotides match TRBD1. Germline assignment: CDR1 LGHNA and CDR2 YNFKEQ. The CDR3 is made up of 16 amino acids. J was trimmed by 2 bases and V by 1 base; bases with no gene match: 6.